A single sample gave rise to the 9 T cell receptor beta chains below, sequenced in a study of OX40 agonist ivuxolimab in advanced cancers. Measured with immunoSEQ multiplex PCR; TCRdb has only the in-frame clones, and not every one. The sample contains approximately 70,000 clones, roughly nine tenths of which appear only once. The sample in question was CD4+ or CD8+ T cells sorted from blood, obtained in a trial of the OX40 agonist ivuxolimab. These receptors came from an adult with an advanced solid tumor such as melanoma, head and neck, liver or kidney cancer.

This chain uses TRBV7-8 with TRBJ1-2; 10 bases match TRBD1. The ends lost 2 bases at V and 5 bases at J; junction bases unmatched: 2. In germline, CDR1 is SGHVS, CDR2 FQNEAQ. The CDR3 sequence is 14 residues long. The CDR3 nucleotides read TGTGCCAGCAGCTTATTGGGACAGGGGTATGGCTACACCTTC. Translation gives CASSLLGQGYGYTF.

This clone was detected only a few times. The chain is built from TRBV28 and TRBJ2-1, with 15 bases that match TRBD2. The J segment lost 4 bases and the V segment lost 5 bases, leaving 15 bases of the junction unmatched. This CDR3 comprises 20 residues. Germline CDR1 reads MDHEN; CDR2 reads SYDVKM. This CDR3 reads CASSPGLAGGRGFKYNEQFF. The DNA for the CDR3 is TGTGCCAGCAGTCCGGGACTAGCGGGAGGACGGGGGTTCAAATACAATGAGCAGTTCTTC.

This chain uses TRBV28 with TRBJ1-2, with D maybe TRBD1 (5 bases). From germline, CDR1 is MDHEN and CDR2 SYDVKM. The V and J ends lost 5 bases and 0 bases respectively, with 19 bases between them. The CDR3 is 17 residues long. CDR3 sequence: CASSHTDGTASNYGYTF. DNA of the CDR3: TGTGCCAGCAGTCACACGGACGGGACGGCCTCTAACTATGGCTACACCTTC.

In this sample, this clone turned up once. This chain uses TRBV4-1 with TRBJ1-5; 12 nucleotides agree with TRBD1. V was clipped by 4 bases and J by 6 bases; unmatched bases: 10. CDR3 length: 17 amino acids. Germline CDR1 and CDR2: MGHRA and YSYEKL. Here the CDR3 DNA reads TGCGCCAGCAGCCCGAATAGGGGACAGGGGGCTTCTCAGCCCCAGCATTTT. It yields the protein CASSPNRGQGASQPQHF.

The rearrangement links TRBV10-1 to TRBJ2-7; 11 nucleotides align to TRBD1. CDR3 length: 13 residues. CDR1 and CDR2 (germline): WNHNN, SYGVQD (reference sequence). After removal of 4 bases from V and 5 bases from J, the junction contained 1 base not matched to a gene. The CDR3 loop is CASSGDRGNEQYF. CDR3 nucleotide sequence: TGCGCCAGCAGTGGGGACAGGGGGAACGAGCAGTACTTC.

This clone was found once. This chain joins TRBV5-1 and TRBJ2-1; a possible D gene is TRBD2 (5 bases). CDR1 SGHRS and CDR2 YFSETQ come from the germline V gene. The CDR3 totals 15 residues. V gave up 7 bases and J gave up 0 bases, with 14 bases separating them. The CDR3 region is CASARIGSSYNEQFF. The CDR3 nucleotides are TGCGCCAGCGCCAGAATAGGGAGCTCCTACAATGAGCAGTTCTTC.

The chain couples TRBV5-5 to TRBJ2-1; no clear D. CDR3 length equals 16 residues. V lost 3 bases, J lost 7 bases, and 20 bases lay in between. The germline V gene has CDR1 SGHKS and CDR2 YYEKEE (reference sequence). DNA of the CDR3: TGTGCCAGCAGCTATATTTTGAGGAACGCTCGGAATGAGCAGTTCTTC. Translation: CASSYILRNARNEQFF. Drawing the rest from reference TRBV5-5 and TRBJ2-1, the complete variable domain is DAGVTQSPTHLIKTRGQQVTLRCSPISGHKSVSWYQQVLGQGPQFIFQYYEKEERGRGNFPDRFSARQFPNYSSELNVNALLLGDSALYLCASSYILRNARNEQFFGPGTRLTVL.

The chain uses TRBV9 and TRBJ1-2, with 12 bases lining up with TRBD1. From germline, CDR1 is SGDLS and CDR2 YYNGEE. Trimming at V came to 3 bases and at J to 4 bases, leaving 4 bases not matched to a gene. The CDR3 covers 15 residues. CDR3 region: CASSGRDRGPYGYTF. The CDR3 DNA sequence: TGTGCCAGCAGCGGCCGGGACAGGGGGCCCTATGGCTACACCTTC.

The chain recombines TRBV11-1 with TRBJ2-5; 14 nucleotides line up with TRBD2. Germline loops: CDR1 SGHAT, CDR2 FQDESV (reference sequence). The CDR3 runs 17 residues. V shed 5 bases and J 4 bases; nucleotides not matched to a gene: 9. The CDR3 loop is CASSPTSGRGSAETQYF. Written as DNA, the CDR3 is TGTGCCAGCAGCCCGACTAGCGGGAGGGGATCGGCAGAGACCCAGTACTTC.